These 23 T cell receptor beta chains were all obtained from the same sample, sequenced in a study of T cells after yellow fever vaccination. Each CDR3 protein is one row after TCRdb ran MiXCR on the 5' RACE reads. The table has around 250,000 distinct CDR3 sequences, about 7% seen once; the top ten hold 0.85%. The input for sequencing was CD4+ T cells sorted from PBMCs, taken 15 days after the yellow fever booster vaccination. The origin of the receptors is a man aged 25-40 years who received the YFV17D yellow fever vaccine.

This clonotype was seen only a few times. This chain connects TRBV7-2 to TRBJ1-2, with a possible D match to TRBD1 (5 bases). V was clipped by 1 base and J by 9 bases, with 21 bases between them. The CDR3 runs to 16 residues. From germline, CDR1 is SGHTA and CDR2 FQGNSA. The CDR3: CASSLEEAGLRGSYTF. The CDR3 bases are TGTGCCAGCAGCTTAGAAGAAGCAGGGCTGCGGGGGAGCTACACCTTC.

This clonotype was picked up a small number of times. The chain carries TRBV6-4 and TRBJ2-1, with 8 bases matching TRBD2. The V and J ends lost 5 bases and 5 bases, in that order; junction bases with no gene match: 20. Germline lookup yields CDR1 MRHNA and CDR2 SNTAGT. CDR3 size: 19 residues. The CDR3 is CASSPSGLYPAVPHNEQFF. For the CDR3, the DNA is TGTGCCAGCAGTCCTAGCGGGCTATACCCGGCCGTTCCCCACAATGAGCAGTTCTTC.

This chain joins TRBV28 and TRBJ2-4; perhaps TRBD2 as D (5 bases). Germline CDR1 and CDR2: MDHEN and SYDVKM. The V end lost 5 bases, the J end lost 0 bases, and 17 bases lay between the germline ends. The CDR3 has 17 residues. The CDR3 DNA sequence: TGTGCCAGCAGTGCCCCGGGCGCGGGCGAAGCCAAAAACATTCAGTACTTC. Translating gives CASSAPGAGEAKNIQYF.

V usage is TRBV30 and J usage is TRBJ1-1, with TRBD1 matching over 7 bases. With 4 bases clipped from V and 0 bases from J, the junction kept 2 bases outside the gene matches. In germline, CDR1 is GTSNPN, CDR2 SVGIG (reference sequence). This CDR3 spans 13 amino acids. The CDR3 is CAWTGQLNTEAFF. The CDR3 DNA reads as TGTGCCTGGACGGGACAGCTGAACACTGAAGCTTTCTTT. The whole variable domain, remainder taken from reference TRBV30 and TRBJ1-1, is SQTIHQWPATLVQPVGSPLSLECTVEGTSNPNLYWYRQAAGRGLQLLFYSVGIGQISSEVPQNLSASRPQDRQFILSSKKLLLSDSGFYLCAWTGQLNTEAFFGQGTRLTVV.

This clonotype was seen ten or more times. This CDR3 is CASSPRTLSNTEAFF. CDR3 DNA: TGTGCCAGCAGCCCGCGGACCCTATCGAACACTGAAGCTTTCTTT. The genes are TRBV7-2 and TRBJ1-1; no reliable D call. Germline loops: CDR1 SGHTA, CDR2 FQGNSA. The CDR3 loop spans 15 amino acids. Trimming cost V 5 bases and J 1 base, with 14 bases left between them.

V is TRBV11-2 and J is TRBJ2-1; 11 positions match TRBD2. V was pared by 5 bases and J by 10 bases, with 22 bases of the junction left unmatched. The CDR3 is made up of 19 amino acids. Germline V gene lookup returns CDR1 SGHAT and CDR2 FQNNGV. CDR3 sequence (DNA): TGTGCCAGCAGCCAACGCTCCCCGGGACTAGCGGCCTCTCACTGGGAGCAGTTCTTC. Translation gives CASSQRSPGLAASHWEQFF.

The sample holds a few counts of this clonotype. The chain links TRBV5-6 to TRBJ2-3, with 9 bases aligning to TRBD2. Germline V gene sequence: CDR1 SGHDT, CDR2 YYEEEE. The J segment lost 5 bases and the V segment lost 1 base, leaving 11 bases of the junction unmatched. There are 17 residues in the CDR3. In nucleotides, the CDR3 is TGTGCCAGCAGCTTGTCACTGCTAGCGGGATCGAGAGATACGCAGTATTTT. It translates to CASSLSLLAGSRDTQYF.

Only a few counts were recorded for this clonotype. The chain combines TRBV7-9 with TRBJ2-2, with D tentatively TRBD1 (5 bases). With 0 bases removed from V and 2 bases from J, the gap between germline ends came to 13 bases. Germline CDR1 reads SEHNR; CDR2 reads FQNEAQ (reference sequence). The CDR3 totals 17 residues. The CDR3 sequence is CASSLALIQANTGELFF. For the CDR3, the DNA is TGTGCCAGCAGCTTAGCGCTAATACAGGCCAACACCGGGGAGCTGTTTTTT.

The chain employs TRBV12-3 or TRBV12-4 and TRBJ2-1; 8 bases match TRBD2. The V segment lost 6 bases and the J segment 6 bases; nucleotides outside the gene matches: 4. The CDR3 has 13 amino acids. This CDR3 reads CASRGLGSNEQFF. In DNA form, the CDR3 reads TGTGCCAGCAGGGGACTAGGATCCAATGAGCAGTTCTTC.

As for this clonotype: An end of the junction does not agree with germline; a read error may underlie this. CDR3 residues: CASSQPDQNTEELFF. CDR3 nucleotides: TGTGCCAGCAGCCAACCGGACCAGAACACCGAGGAGCTGTTTTTT. This chain joins TRBV4-2 and TRBJ2-2; D not resolved. The germline gives CDR1 LGHNA, CDR2 YNFKEQ. The length of the CDR3 is 15 residues.

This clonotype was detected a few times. In DNA form, the CDR3 reads TGTGCCAGCAGCCCACGAGATAGCGGATATCTAGTTCATACGCAGTATTTT. Translation gives CASSPRDSGYLVHTQYF. V usage is TRBV11-2 and J usage is TRBJ2-3; weak D call: TRBD2 (6 bases). Germline V gene lookup returns CDR1 SGHAT and CDR2 FQNNGV. The CDR3 sequence is 17 residues long. V lost 5 bases and J 7 bases, leaving 25 bases between the germline ends.

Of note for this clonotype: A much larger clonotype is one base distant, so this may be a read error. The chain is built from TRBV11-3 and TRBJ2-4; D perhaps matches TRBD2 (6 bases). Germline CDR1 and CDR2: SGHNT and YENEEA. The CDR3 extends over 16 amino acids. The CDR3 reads CASSQPGLQAKKIQYF. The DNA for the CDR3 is TGTGCCAGCAGCCAACCGGGACTCCAAGCCAAAAAGATTCAGTACTTC. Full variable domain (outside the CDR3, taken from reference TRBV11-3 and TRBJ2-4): EAGVVQSPRYKIIEKKQPVAFWCNPISGHNTLYWYLQNLGQGPELLIRYENEEAVDDSQLPKDRFSAERLKGVDSTLKIQPAELGDSAVYLCASSQPGLQAKKIQYFGAGTRLSVL.

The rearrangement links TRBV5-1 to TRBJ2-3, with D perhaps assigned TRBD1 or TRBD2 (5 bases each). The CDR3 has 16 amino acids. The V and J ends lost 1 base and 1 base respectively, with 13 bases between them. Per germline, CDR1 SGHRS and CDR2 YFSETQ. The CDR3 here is CASSLPGASGTDTQYF. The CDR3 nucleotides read TGCGCCAGCAGCTTGCCCGGGGCTAGTGGCACAGATACGCAGTATTTT.

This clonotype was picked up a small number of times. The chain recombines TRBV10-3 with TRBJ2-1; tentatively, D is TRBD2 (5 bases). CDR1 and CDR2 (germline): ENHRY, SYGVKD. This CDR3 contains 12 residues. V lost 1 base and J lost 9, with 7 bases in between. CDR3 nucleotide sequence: TGTGCCATCAGTGAGTGGGCGGGTGAGCAGTTCTTC. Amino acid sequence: CAISEWAGEQFF.

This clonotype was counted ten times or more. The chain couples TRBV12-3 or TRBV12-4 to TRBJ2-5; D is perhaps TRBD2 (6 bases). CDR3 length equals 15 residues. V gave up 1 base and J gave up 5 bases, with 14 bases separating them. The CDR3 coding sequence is TGTGCCAGCAGTTTAGAGCGGAGGGCCTTGGAGACCCAGTACTTC. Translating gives CASSLERRALETQYF.

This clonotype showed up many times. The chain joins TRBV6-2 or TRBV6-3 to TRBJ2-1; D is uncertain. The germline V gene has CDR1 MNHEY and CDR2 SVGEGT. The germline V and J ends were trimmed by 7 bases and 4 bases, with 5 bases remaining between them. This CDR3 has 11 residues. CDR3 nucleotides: TGTGCCAGCACCAATTACAATGAGCAGTTCTTC. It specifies CASTNYNEQFF.

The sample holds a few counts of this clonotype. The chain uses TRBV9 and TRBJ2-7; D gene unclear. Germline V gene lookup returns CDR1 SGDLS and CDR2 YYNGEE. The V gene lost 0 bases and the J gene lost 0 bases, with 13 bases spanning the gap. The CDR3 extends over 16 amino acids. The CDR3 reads CASSVAPRRSSYEQYF. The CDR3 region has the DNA TGTGCCAGCAGCGTAGCCCCCCGAAGGAGCTCCTACGAGCAGTACTTC.

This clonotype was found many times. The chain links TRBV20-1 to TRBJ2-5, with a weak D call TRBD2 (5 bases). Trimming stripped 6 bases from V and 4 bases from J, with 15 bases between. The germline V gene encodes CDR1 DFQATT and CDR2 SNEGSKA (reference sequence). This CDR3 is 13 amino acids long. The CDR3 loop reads CSARLLDGETQYF. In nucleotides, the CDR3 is TGCAGTGCCAGGTTACTAGACGGAGAGACCCAGTACTTC.

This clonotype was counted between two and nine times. The CDR3 is CSAAATSDSTDTQYF. The CDR3 bases are TGCAGTGCAGCGGCGACTAGCGACAGCACAGATACGCAGTATTTT. This chain uses TRBV20-1 with TRBJ2-3; 8 bases line up with TRBD2. In germline, CDR1 is DFQATT, CDR2 SNEGSKA (reference sequence). The ends lost 6 bases at V and 0 bases at J; junction bases unmatched: 8. CDR3 length equals 15 residues.

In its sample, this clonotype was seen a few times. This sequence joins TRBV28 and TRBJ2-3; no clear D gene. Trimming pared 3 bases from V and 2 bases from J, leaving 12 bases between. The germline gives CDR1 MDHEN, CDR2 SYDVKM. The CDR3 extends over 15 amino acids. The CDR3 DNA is TGTGCCAGCAGTTTGTTCGGCCGTAACACAGATACGCAGTATTTT. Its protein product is CASSLFGRNTDTQYF.

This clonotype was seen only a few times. The CDR3 here is CSASPTQLNQPQHF. The CDR3 DNA reads TGCAGTGCTAGCCCCACCCAGCTCAATCAGCCCCAGCATTTT. The chain links TRBV20-1 to TRBJ1-5, with D uncertain. This CDR3 spans 14 amino acids. V lost 3 bases and J 3 bases, leaving 12 bases between the germline ends. Germline lookup yields CDR1 DFQATT and CDR2 SNEGSKA (reference sequence).

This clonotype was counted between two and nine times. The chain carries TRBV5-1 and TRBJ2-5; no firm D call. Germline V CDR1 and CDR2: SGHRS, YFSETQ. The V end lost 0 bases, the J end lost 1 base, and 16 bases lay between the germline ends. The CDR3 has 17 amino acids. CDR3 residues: CASSLGVDAQFQETQYF. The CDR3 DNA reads TGCGCCAGCAGCTTGGGGGTTGACGCGCAGTTCCAAGAGACCCAGTACTTC.

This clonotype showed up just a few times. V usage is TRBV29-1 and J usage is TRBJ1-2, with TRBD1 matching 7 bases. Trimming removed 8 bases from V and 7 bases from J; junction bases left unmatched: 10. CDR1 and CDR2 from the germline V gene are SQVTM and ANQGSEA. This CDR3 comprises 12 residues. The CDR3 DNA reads TGCAGCTACTCAGACAGGGCGTCTGGCTACACCTTC. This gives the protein CSYSDRASGYTF.